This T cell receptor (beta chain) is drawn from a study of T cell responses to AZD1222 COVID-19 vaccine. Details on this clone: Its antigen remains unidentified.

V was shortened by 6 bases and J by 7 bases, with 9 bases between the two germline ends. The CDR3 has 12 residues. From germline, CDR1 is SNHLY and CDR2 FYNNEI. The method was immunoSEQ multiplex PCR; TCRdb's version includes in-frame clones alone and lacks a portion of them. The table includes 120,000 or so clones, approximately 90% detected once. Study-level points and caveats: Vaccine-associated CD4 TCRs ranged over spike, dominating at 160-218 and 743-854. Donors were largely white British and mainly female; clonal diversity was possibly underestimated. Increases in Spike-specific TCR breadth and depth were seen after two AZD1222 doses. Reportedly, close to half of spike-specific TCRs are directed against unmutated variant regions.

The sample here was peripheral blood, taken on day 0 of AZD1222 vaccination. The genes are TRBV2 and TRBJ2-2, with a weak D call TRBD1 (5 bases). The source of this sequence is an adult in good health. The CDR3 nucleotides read TGTGCCAGCAGAGGGGCGCTCGGGGAGCTGTTTTTT. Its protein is CASRGALGELFF.